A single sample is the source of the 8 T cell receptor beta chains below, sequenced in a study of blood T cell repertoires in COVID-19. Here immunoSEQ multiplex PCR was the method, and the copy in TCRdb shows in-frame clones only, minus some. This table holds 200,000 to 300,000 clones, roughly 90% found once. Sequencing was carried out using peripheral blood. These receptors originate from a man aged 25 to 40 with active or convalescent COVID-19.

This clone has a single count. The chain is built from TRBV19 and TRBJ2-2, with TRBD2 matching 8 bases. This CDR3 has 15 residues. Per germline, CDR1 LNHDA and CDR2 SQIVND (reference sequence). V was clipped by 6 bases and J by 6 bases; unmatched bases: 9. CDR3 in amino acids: CASRTQAAGAGELFF. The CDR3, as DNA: TGTGCCAGTAGGACACAGGCAGCGGGGGCCGGGGAGCTGTTTTTT.

The CDR3 spells CASSPVSRRDTEAFF. The DNA for the CDR3 is TGTGCCAGCAGCCCCGTTTCCCGGCGGGACACTGAAGCTTTCTTT. The J gene is TRBJ1-1, the V gene TRBV3-1 (or the pseudogene TRBV3-2); D ambiguous. From germline, CDR1 is LGHDT and CDR2 YNNKEL (reference sequence). The CDR3 is 15 residues long. V was pared by 4 bases and J by 3 bases, with 15 bases between.

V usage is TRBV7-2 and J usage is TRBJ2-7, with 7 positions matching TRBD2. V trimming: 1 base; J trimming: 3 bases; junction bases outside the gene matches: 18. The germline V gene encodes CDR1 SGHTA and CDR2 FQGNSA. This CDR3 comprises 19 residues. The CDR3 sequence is CASSLVVFSALAAFYEQYF. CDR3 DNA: TGTGCCAGCAGCTTAGTTGTGTTCTCGGCTCTAGCGGCCTTCTACGAGCAGTACTTC.

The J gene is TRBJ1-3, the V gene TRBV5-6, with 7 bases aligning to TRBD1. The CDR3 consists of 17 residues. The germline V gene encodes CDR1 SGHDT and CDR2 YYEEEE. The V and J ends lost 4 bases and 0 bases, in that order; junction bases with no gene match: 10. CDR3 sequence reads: CASSPGTDPYSGNTIYF. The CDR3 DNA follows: TGTGCCAGCAGCCCCGGGACAGATCCCTACTCTGGAAACACCATATATTTT.

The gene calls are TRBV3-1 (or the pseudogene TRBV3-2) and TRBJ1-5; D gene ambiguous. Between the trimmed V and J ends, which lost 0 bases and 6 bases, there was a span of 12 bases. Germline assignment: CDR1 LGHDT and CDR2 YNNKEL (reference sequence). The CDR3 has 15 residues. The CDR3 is CASSQDYGRGQPQHF. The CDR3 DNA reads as TGTGCCAGCAGCCAAGATTACGGCCGCGGTCAGCCCCAGCATTTT.

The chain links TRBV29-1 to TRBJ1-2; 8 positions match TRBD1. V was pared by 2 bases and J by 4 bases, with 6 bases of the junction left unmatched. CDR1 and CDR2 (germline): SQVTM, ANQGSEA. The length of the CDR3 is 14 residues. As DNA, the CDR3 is TGCAGCGTTGAAACCGGGACAGGTCTCTATGGCTACACCTTC. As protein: CSVETGTGLYGYTF.

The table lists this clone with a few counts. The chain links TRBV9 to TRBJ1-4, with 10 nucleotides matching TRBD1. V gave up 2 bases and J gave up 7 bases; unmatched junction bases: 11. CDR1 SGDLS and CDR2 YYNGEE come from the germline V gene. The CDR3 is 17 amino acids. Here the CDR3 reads CASSVRASGTGAEKLFF. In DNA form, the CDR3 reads TGTGCCAGCAGCGTTCGTGCCTCCGGGACAGGGGCTGAAAAACTGTTTTTT.

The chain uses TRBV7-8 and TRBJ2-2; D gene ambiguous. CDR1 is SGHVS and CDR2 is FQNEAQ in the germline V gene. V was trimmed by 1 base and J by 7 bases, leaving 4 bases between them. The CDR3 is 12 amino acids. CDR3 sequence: CASSLVVGELFF. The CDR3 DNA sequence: TGTGCCAGCAGCTTAGTCGTCGGGGAGCTGTTTTTT.